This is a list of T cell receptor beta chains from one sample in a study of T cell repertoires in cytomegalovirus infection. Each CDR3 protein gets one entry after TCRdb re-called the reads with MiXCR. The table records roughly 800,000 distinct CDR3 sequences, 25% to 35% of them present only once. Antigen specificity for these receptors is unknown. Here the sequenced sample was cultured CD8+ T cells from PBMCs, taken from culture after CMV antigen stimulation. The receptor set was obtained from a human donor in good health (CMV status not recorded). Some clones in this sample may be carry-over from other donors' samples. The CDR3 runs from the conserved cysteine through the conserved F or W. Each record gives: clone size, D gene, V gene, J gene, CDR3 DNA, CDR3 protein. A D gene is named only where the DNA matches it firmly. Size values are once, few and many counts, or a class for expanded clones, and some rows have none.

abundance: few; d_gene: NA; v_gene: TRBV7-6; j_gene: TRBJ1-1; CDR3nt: TGTGCCAGCAGCTTAGTGGGCGGGGCCGGGGACACTGAAGCTTTCTTT; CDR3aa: CASSLVGGAGDTEAFF
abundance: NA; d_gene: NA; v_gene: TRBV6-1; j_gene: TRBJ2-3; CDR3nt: TGTGCCAGCAGTTTTGACCTCAGAGATACGCAGTATTTT; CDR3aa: CASSFDLRDTQYF
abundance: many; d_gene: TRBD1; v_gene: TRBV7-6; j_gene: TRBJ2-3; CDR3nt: TGTGCCAGCAGCCGGGGGCAGGGGGCCACAGATACGCAGTATTTT; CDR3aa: CASSRGQGATDTQYF
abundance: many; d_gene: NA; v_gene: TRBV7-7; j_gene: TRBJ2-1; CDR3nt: TGTGCTAGCAGCTTATTCGCGGACGCATACAATGAGCAGTTCTTC; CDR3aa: CASSLFADAYNEQFF
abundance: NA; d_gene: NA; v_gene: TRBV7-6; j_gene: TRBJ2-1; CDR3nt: TGTGCCAGCAGCTTTGGACTAGCAGGGGGACGGGGCTCCTACAATGAGCAGTTCTTC; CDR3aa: CASSFGLAGGRGSYNEQFF
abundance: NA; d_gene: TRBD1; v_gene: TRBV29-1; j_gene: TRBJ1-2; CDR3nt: TGCAGCGTTGAAGATCTGGGGGGACAGGCTTACACTGGCTACACCTTC; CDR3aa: CSVEDLGGQAYTGYTF
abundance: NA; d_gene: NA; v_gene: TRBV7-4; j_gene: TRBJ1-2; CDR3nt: TGTGCCAGCAGCTTAGGGCGGGATGACTACACCTTC; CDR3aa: CASSLGRDDYTF
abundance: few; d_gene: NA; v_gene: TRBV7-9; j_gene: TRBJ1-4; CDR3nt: TGTGCCAGCAGCTTGCGACGGGGGACTAATGAAAAACTGTTTTTT; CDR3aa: CASSLRRGTNEKLFF
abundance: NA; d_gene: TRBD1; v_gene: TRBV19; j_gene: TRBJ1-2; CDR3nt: TGTGCCAGTAGTATGGACAGGGCCTATGGCTACACCTTC; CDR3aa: CASSMDRAYGYTF
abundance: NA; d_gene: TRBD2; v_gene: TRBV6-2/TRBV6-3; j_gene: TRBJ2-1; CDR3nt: TGTGCCAGCACCCTTCTAGCGGGGGTTTACCTTGGGAACAATGAGCAGTTCTTC; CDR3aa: CASTLLAGVYLGNNEQFF
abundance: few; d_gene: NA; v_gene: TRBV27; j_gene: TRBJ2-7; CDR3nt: TGTGCCAGCAGTTTATCCGTTTGGAGCTCCTACGAGCAGTACTTC; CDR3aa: CASSLSVWSSYEQYF
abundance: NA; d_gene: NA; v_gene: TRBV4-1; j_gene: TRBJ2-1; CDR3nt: TGCGCCAGCAGCCCCGGGGCCGGGATTTCCAATGAGCAGTTCTTC; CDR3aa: CASSPGAGISNEQFF
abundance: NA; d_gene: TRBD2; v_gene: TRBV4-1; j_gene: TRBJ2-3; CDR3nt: TGCGCCAGCAGCCAAGATCCAGCGGGGGACACAGATACGCAGTATTTT; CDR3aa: CASSQDPAGDTDTQYF
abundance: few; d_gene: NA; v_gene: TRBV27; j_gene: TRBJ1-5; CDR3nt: TGTGCCAGCAGCCACGGGGGGGGCAATCAGCCCCAGCATTTT; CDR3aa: CASSHGGGNQPQHF
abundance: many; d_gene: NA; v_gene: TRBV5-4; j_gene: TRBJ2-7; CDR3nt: TGTGCCAGCAGCTTGAACATCTCCAGCTCCTACGAGCAGTACTTC; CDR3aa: CASSLNISSSYEQYF
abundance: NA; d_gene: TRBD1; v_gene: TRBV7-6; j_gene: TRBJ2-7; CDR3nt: TGTGCCAGCAGCTCTTTCTTACAGGGGGATCCGAGCTACGAGCAGTACTTC; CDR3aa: CASSSFLQGDPSYEQYF
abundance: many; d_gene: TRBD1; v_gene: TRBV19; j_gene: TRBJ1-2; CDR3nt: TGTGCCAGTACCAAGGGGGCAACCGCCTATGGCTACACCTTC; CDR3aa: CASTKGATAYGYTF
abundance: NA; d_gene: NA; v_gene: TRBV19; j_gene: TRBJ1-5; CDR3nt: TGTGCCAGTTTCAATCTTCGGGCCGCCAATCAGCCCCAGCATTTT; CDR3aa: CASFNLRAANQPQHF
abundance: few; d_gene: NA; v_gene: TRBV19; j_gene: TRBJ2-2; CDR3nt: TGTGCCAGTAGCCAGACAGAGTACACCGGGGAGCTGTTTTTT; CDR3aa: CASSQTEYTGELFF
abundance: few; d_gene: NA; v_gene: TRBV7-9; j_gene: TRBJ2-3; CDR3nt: TGTGCCAGCACCACCCTTTCGCCAGATACGCAGTATTTT; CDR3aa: CASTTLSPDTQYF
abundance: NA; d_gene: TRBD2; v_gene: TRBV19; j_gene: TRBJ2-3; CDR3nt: TGTGCCAGTAGTTGGGGGACTAGCGGGGGGGCGTTTGCAGATACGCAGTATTTT; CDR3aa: CASSWGTSGGAFADTQYF
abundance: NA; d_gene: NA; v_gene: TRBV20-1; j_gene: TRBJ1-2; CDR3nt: TGCAGTGCTAGAGTTTTAGATAACTATGGCTACACCTTC; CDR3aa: CSARVLDNYGYTF
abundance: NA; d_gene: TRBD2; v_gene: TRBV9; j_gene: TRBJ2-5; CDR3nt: TGTGCCAGCAGCGTAGAAAGCGGGGGTGAGACCCAGTACTTC; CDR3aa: CASSVESGGETQYF
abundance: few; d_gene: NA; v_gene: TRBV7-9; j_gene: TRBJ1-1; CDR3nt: TGTGCCAGCGTATTTTCGGGGAACACTGAAGCTTTCTTT; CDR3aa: CASVFSGNTEAFF
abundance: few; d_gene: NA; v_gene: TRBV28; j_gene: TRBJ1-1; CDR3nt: TGTGCCAGCAGTCATGGGGGCCCTGAAGCTTTCTTT; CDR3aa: CASSHGGPEAFF
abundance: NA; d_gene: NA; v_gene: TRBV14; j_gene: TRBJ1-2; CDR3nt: TGTGCCAGCAGCCAAGCAGGGAGACTTGGCTACACCTTC; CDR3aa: CASSQAGRLGYTF
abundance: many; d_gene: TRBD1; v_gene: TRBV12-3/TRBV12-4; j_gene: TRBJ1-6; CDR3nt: TGTGCCAGCAGTTTGCACCAGGGGGCGTCTTCACCCCTCCACTTT; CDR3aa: CASSLHQGASSPLHF
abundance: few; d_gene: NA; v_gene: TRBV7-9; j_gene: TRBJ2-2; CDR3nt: TGTGCCAGCAGCTTAGCGCGGACAACGAACACCGGGGAGCTGTTTTTT; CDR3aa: CASSLARTTNTGELFF
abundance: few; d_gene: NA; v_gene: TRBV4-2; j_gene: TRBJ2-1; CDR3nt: TGTGCCAGCAGCCAAGGTCTCCAGGGTTGGGAGCAGTTCTTC; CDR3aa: CASSQGLQGWEQFF